This TCR beta chain was sequenced for a study of control samples from healthy donors and cancer patients. Germline loops: CDR1 MGHRA, CDR2 YSYEKL. The CDR3 has 14 residues. Trimming cost V 4 bases and J 5 bases; bases outside gene matches: 5. The table came from immunoSEQ multiplex PCR; TCRdb's copy has only in-frame clones and leaves some out. This table has about 97,000 clones, approximately 90% appearing once. This TCR was sampled from a man aged 30 to 45 in good health. The chain uses TRBV4-1 and TRBJ1-2; 9 nucleotides match TRBD1. Input material: blood. The CDR3 loop reads CASSRDRAMYGYTF. The CDR3 nucleotides read TGCGCCAGCAGCCGGGACAGGGCTATGTATGGCTACACCTTC.